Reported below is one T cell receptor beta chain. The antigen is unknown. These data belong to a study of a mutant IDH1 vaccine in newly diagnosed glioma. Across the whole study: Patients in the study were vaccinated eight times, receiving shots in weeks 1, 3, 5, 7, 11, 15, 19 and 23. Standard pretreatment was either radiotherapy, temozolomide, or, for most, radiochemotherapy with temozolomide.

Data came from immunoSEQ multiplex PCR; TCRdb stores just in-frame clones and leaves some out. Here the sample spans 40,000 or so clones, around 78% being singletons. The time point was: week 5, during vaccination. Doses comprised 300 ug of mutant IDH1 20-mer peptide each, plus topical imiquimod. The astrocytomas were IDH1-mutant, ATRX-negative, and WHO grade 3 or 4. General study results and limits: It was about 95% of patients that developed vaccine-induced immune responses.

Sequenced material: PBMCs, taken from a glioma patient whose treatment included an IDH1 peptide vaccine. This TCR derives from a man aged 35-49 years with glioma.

The CDR3 sequence is CATSNTWGQGLDQPQHF. The CDR3 coding sequence is TGTGCCACCAGCAACACCTGGGGACAGGGTCTAGATCAGCCCCAGCATTTT. The V and J genes are TRBV15 and TRBJ1-5; 9 bases map to TRBD1. The V gene end was trimmed by 4 bases and the J gene end by 5 bases; junction bases not matched to a gene: 12. The CDR3 is 17 amino acids. Germline V lookup: CDR1 LNHNV, CDR2 YYDKDF (reference sequence).